The rows below give T cell receptor beta chains drawn from one sample of a study of beta chain features in type 1 diabetes. This table comes from immunoSEQ multiplex PCR, and its TCRdb copy is limited to in-frame clones, with some not included. The profile shows around 250,000 clones, approximately 15% of them singletons. Sequenced input: naive CD4+ T cells from blood. These TCRs come from a man aged 25-40 years with type 1 diabetes. CDR3s include the opening cysteine and the closing phenylalanine or tryptophan.

CDR3 protein: CSVVGGGAGVDTQYF
V gene: TRBV29-1

CDR3 protein: CASSSDRVNEQFF
V gene: TRBV7-7

CDR3 protein: CSVGGGEGELFF
V gene: TRBV29-1

CDR3 protein: CAGASKSKNIQYF
V gene: TRBV30

CDR3 protein: CASCDGGGTGANVLTF
V gene: TRBV6-6

CDR3 protein: CASSLRVSTDTQYF
V gene: TRBV5-1

CDR3 protein: CASSEYGTISTDTQYF
V gene: TRBV25-1

CDR3 protein: CASSLAFGHDYEQYF
V gene: TRBV5-1

CDR3 protein: CASSPRQGEKLFF
V gene: TRBV18

CDR3 protein: CASSPFTSGSYQETQYF
V gene: TRBV7-2

CDR3 protein: CASFSGQGNEQYF
V gene: TRBV2

CDR3 protein: CASSVGGSYNEQFF
V gene: TRBV9

CDR3 protein: CASSQVPLAGGAYNEQFF
V gene: TRBV4-2

CDR3 protein: CAWAGTGQPQHF
V gene: TRBV30

CDR3 protein: CASSLSGQGPTEAFF
V gene: TRBV7-9

CDR3 protein: CAWGQGAQEKLFF
V gene: TRBV30

CDR3 protein: CASSEDRITYNEQFF
V gene: TRBV25-1

CDR3 protein: CAWESGGRANNEQFF
V gene: TRBV30

CDR3 protein: CASSSKQGTYEQYF
V gene: TRBV5-1

CDR3 protein: CASSFSNTEAFF
V gene: TRBV5-6

CDR3 protein: CASSQSTGPSFYGYTF
V gene: TRBV9

CDR3 protein: CASSLSGTDTQYF
V gene: TRBV5-1

CDR3 protein: CASSNPSGVLTDTQYF
V gene: TRBV7-2

CDR3 protein: CASSEGGGPYGYTF
V gene: TRBV2

CDR3 protein: CASSRAGAYEQYF
V gene: TRBV19

CDR3 protein: CAWSEGQLIQETQYF
V gene: TRBV30

CDR3 protein: CASSLGPVGLAGGQETQYF
V gene: TRBV11-2

CDR3 protein: CASSLSVVNTEAFF
V gene: TRBV4-1

CDR3 protein: CASSQEGIQTGHSYNEQFF
V gene: TRBV4-1

CDR3 protein: CASSLDAGGGETQYF
V gene: TRBV7-2

CDR3 protein: CATFEDTQYF
V gene: TRBV10-3

CDR3 protein: CASSSGGRGAIQNIQYF
V gene: TRBV5-4

CDR3 protein: CASSLARQSDTQYF
V gene: TRBV11-2

CDR3 protein: CAWSVPNRVSEAFF
V gene: TRBV30

CDR3 protein: CAWSVERAWNEQFF
V gene: TRBV30

CDR3 protein: CASSVTGGYEQYF
V gene: TRBV9

CDR3 protein: CASSLAWTSDEQFF
V gene: TRBV7-8

CDR3 protein: CASSPTTGRRTEAFF
V gene: TRBV27

CDR3 protein: CASSPANRRNTGELFF
V gene: TRBV28

CDR3 protein: CASSLVGRTGEAFF
V gene: TRBV11-2